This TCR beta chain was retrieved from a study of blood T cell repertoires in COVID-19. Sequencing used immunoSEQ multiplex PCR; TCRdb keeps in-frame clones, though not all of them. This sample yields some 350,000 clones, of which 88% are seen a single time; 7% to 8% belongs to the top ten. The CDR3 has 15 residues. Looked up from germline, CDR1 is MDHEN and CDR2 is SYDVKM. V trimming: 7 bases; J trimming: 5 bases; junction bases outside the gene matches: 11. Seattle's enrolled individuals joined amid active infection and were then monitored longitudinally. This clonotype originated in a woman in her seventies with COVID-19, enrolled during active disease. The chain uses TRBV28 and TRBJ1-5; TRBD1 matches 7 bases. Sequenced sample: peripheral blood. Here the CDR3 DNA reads TGTGCCAGCAATGGCCGGGACAGAAAATATCAGCCCCAGCATTTT. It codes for CASNGRDRKYQPQHF.